This T cell receptor beta chain was sequenced during a study of T cell changes during pregnancy in multiple sclerosis. CDR3 length: 15 residues. Germline lookup yields CDR1 SGHNT and CDR2 YYREEE (reference sequence). J lost 3 bases, V lost 0 bases, and 4 bases had no gene match. Measured with immunoSEQ multiplex PCR; TCRdb has only the in-frame clones, and not every one. Here the sample spans approximately 83,000 clones, 90% to 95% being singletons. Sequencing was performed on peripheral blood, taken in the first trimester of pregnancy. This TCR was sampled from a female donor with multiple sclerosis, enrolled in a pregnancy study. This rearrangement joins TRBV5-4 to TRBJ1-1; 8 bases are shared with TRBD1. The CDR3 loop reads CASSLGDRGDTEAFF. In nucleotides, the CDR3 is TGTGCCAGCAGCTTGGGTGACAGGGGTGACACTGAAGCTTTCTTT.